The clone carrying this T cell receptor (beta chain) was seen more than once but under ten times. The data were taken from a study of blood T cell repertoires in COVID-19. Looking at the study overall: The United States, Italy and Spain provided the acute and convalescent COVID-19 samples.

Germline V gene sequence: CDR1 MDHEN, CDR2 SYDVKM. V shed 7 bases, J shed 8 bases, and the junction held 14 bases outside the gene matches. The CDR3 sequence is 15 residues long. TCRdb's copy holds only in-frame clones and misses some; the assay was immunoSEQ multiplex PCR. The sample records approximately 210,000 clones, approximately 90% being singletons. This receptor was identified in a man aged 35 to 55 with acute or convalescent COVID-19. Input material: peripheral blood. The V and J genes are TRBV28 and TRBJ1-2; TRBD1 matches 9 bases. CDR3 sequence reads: CASNILNRGRGGYTF. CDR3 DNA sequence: TGTGCCAGCAACATCCTCAACAGGGGGCGAGGAGGCTACACCTTC.